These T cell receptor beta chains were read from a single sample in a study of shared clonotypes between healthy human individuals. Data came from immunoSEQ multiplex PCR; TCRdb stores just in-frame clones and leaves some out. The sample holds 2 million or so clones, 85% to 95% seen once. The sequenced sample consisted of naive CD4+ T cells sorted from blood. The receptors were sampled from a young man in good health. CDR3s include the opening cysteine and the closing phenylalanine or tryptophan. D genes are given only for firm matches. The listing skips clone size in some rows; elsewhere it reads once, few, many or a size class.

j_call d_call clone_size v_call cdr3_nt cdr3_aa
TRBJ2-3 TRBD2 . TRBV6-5 TGTGCCAGCAGTTTGACTAGCGGGAGAACAGATACGCAGTATTTT CASSLTSGRTDTQYF
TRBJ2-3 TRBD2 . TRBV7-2 TGTGCCAGCAGCTTATTCGCGGGAGTATATCCACCAAGTACAGATACGCAGTATTTT CASSLFAGVYPPSTDTQYF
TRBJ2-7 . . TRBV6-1 TGTGCCAGCAGCCCCACGCCTAGTACCTACGAGCAGTACTTC CASSPTPSTYEQYF
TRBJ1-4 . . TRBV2 TGTGCCAGCAGTGAAGGGGGGTGGAATGAAAAACTGTTTTTT CASSEGGWNEKLFF
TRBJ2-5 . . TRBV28 TGTGCCAGCAGTGTCGAAGAGACCCAGTACTTC CASSVEETQYF
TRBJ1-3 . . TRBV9 TGTGCCAGCAGCGTAGCCCCCCTAGACCACTCTGGAAACACCATATATTTT CASSVAPLDHSGNTIYF
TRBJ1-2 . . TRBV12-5 TGTGCTAGTGGTTTGGTAGTGGGGCAGCGCGGGGACGATTATGGCTACACCTTC CASGLVVGQRGDDYGYTF
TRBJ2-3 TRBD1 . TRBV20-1 TGCAGTCAGGGGGCAGATACGCAGTATTTT CSQGADTQYF
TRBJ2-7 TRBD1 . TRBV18 TGTGCCAGCTCACCCTCGACAGGGGTGGGGCTTTACGAGCAGTACTTC CASSPSTGVGLYEQYF
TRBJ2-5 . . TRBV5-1 TGCGCCAGCAGCTTGGGAGCTAGTAAAGAGACCCAGTACTTC CASSLGASKETQYF
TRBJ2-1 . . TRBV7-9 TGTGCCTCTGAGGGTGGGGGAACCCAGAATGAGCAGTTCTTC CASEGGGTQNEQFF
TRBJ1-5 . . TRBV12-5 TGTGCTACCACCGATGGACAGCAATATAGCAATCAGCCCCAGCATTTT CATTDGQQYSNQPQHF
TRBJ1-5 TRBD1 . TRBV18 TGTGCCAGCTCACCGGGACAGGGGCGAACTCAGCCCCAGCATTTT CASSPGQGRTQPQHF
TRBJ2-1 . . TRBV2 TGTGCCAGCAGTGAAAGGGGAACAGGTCGGCTCAATGAGCAGTTCTTC CASSERGTGRLNEQFF
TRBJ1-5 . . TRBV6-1 TGTGCCAGCAGTTGGGACCCCCGGTCAAATCAGCCCCAGCATTTT CASSWDPRSNQPQHF
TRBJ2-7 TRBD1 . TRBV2 TGTGCCAGTTGGGGACAGGGGAGCGAGCAGTACTTC CASWGQGSEQYF
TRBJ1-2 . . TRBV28 TGTGCCAGCCGGAACGAGAAGGGCTACACCTTC CASRNEKGYTF
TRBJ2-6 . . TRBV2 TGTGCCAGCACCGCTTCTGGGGCCAACGTCCTGACTTTC CASTASGANVLTF
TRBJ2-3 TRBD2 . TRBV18 TGTGCCAGCTCACCACCGGGGTATCTAGCGGGGGAAGATACGCAGTATTTT CASSPPGYLAGEDTQYF
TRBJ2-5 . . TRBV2 TGTGCCAGCAGTGATCCTCTGGGGGCCATCCAAGAGACCCAGTACTTC CASSDPLGAIQETQYF
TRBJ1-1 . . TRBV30 TGTGCCTGGAGTGTAAGGCAGGGGTTTTACACTGAAGCTTTCTTT CAWSVRQGFYTEAFF
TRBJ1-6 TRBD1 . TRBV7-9 TGTGCCAGCAGCGTCGACAGGGTCAATTCACCCCTCCACTTT CASSVDRVNSPLHF
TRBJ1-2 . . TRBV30 TGTGCCTGGGCTGAGACAGCCCGTCCTGGCTACACCTTC CAWAETARPGYTF
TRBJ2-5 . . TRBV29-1 TGCAGCGTCCTCCGAGGGACCTCCGGGGAGACCCAGTACTTC CSVLRGTSGETQYF
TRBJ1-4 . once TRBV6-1 TGTGCCAGCTCCCGAAGGGGGGGTGGGGAAAAACTGTTTTTT CASSRRGGGEKLFF
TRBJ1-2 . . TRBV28 TGTGCCAGCAGTTTATTGGGGAGCTATGGCTACACCTTC CASSLLGSYGYTF
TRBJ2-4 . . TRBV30 TGTGCCTGGAGTGTGGCGACAGATAGTTTCAAAAACATTCAGTACTTC CAWSVATDSFKNIQYF
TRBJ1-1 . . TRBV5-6 TGTGCCAGCAGCTTGGCGACCGGTGAAGCTTTCTTT CASSLATGEAFF
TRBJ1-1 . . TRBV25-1 TGTGCCAGCAGGGTGAACACTGAAGCTTTCTTT CASRVNTEAFF
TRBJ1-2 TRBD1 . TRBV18 TGTGCCAGCTCACCCAAGATGCAGGGGGTAGCTAACTATGGCTACACCTTC CASSPKMQGVANYGYTF
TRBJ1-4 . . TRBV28 TGTGCCAGCAGGATCGGGGGCCCTAATGAAAAACTGTTTTTT CASRIGGPNEKLFF
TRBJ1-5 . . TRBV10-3 TGTGCCATCAGTGAGTCGACTCCGTCGGATCTCAATCAGCCCCAGCATTTT CAISESTPSDLNQPQHF
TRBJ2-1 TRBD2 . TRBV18 TGTGCCAGCTCACCTCAAATGGGAGGGAATAATGAGCAGTTCTTC CASSPQMGGNNEQFF
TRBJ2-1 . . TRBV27 TGTGCCAGCAGTTTATCCAATAACCGGGATTGGCAGTTCTTC CASSLSNNRDWQFF
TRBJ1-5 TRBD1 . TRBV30 TGTGCCTGGAGTTCGGGACAGGGGAAGAGTGGCAATCAGCCCCAGCATTTT CAWSSGQGKSGNQPQHF
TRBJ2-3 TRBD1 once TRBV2 TGTGCCAGCATCCGGGACAGGAGCACAGATACGCAGTATTTT CASIRDRSTDTQYF
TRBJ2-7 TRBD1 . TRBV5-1 TGCGCCAGCAGCACCGGACAGGGGGTTGACGAGCAGTACTTC CASSTGQGVDEQYF
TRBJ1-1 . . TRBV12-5 TGTGCTAGTGGTTTGTTCCAGGGTGGGGACACTGAAGCTTTCTTT CASGLFQGGDTEAFF
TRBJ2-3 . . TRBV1 TGCACCAGCAGAACTAGCGGGACCATCACAGATACGCAGTATTTT CTSRTSGTITDTQYF
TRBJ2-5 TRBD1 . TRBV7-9 TGTGCCAGCAACTGGGACAGGGGAGGGGAGACCCAGTACTTC CASNWDRGGETQYF
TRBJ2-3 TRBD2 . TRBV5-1 TGCGCCAGCAGCTTGGCCAAGCTAGCGGGGGTCACAGATACGCAGTATTTT CASSLAKLAGVTDTQYF
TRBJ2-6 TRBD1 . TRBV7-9 TGTGCCAGCAGCCTAACCCCGGGACAGGGAACTGGGGCCAACGTCCTGACTTTC CASSLTPGQGTGANVLTF
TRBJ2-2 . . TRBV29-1 TGCAGCGTTGCAGTTTCTCTAACTACCGGGGAGCTGTTTTTT CSVAVSLTTGELFF
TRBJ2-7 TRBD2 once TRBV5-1 TGTGCCAGCAGCCCGGGACTAGCGGGGTACGAGCAGTACTTC CASSPGLAGYEQYF
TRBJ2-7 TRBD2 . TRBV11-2 TGTGCCAGCAGCTCACAGACTAGCGGGTACGAGCAGTACTTC CASSSQTSGYEQYF
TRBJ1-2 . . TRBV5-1 TGCGCCAGCACGGACACATTTAATGGCTACACCTTC CASTDTFNGYTF
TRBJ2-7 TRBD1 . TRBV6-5 TGTGCCAGCAGCCGACAGGGTTCCGAGCAGTACTTC CASSRQGSEQYF
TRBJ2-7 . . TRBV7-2 TGTGCCAGCACCACTTCACTGGACTCCTACGAGCAGTACTTC CASTTSLDSYEQYF
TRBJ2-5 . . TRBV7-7 TGTGCTAGCAGCCCTCAGCCCTCAACAGAGACCCAGTACTTC CASSPQPSTETQYF
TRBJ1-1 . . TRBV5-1 TGCGCCAGCAGCTTGAGAGGGACGGACACTGAAGCTTTCTTT CASSLRGTDTEAFF
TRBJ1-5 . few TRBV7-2 TGTGCCAGCAGCTTTGACGTTAATCAGCCCCAGCATTTT CASSFDVNQPQHF
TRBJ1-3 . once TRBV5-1 TGCGCCAGCAGCTTGTCGACGGCACCTAGCTCTGGAAACACCATATATTTT CASSLSTAPSSGNTIYF